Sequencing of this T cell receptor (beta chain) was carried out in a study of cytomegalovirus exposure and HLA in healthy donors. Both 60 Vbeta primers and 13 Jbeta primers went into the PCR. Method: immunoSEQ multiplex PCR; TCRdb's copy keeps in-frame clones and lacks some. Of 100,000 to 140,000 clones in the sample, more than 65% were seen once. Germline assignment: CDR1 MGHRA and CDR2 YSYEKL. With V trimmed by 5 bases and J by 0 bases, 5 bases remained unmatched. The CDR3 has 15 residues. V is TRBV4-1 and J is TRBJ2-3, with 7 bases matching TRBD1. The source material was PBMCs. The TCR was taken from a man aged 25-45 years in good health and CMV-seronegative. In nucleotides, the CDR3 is TGCGCCAGCAGCTCCCCGGACAGGAGCACAGATACGCAGTATTTT. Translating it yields CASSSPDRSTDTQYF.